This T cell receptor beta chain originates from a study of blood T cell repertoires in COVID-19 (TCRdb year 2020). The study in broad terms: Collaborator samples came from the United States, Italy and Spain and covered acute and convalescent phases of COVID-19. The prospective study material was composed of cDNA or gDNA derived from T cells, B-cell-depleted T cells, or PBMCs. Deeply sampled blood TCRbeta repertoires from subjects exposed to, actively infected with, or recovered from COVID-19 were included in the dataset. A freely available public database, intended as a resource for researchers studying the immune response to SARS-CoV-2, is where the repertoires were released. The samples were drawn from two sources: the first 160 participants of the ongoing ImmuneRACE study, and fewer than 1,500 subjects contributed by 6 global collaborators. A de-identified subject ID, COVID-19 status, age in years and sex were almost always included in the sample metadata. HLA class I and class II types, where available, came from metadata supplied by the sample provider rather than from assay-based typing. On the study overall, not on this receptor specifically: Clinical and demographic metadata were provided uncurated, with the amount varying by source and participant.

The immunoSEQ Assay, a bias-controlled multiplex PCR, was used to amplify TCRbeta CDR3 regions from genomic DNA. On the authors' methods: Nucleated cell counts per sample were estimated from amplification of reference gene primers within the assay. To quantify the absolute abundance of each unique TCRbeta CDR3 rearrangement, sequence reads were collapsed and filtered. For each sample, productive Simpson clonality was calculated as the square root of Simpson's diversity index over productive rearrangements. Drawn from immuneACCESS, this table holds only the in-frame rearrangements with V and J called that TCRdb kept. Clones are partly lost; checked studies trace under half to an unresolved V gene and leave the rest unexplained. The DNA gave D and trimming, while V, J and clone size come from that table. Present in this sample are 180,000 or so clones, 85% of which were seen just once. The ten largest clones represent under 8% of the sample.

Clipping removes 10 bases from V and 1 base from J, with 8 as the unmatched junction base count. Based on the germline V gene, the CDR1 and CDR2 sequences are ENHRY and SYGVKD. The CDR3 runs 14 residues from the cysteine to the phenylalanine. Left in the record is the CDR3 DNA by itself, 42 bases read in frame from the first base. About this clone itself: This clone's antigen is unknown. Nothing much larger sits one base from this clone, and base qualities are not available.

Participants in the prospective study were enrolled through a virtual design, were aged about 18 to 100 years, and lived in fewer than 30 United States geographic areas. In the prospective study, cohorts were assigned on the basis of participant-reported clinical history obtained from a screening survey and a study questionnaire. ImmuneRACE Cohort 3 recovered participants were defined by two consecutive negative NP/OP PCR tests, healthcare professional clearance, or symptom resolution. Each participant in the prospective study had whole blood, serum and a nasopharyngeal or oropharyngeal swab collected by mobile phlebotomists. Additional blood draws and questionnaires over an approximately 2-month period could optionally be provided by prospective study participants. Before DNA extraction, blood samples from the prospective study were shipped at room temperature or frozen.

The sample consisted of PBMCs or T cells enriched from blood (not recorded which). The V and J segments used are TRBV10-3 and TRBJ1-1; 8 central bases correspond to TRBD1. This receptor was identified in a man aged 40-50 years who had recovered from COVID-19. The CDR3 in this case is CATSPGGQNTEAFF. DNA sequence: TGTGCCACCAGCCCAGGGGGCCAGAACACTGAAGCTTTCTTT.